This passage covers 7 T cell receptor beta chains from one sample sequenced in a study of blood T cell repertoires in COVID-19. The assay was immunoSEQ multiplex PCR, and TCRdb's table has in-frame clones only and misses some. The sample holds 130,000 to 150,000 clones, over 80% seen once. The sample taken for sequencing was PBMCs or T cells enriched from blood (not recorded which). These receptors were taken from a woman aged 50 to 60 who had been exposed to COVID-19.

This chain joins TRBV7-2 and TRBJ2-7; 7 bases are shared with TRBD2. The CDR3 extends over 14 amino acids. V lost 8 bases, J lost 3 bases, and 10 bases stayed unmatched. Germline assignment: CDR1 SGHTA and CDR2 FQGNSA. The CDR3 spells CASSQGGSIYEQYF. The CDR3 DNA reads TGTGCCAGCTCCCAGGGCGGGAGTATCTACGAGCAGTACTTC.

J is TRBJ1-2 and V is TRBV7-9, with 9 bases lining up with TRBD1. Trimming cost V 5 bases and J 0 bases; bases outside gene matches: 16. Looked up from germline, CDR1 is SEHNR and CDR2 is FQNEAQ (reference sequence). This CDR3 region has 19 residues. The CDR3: CASSPGRTGAIWANYGYTF. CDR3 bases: TGTGCCAGCAGCCCCGGCAGGACAGGGGCAATTTGGGCTAACTATGGCTACACCTTC.

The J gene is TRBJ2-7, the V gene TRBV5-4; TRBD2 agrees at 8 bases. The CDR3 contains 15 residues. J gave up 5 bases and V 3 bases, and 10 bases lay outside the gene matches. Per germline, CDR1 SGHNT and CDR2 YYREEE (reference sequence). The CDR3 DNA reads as TGTGCCAGCAGCTCAGGGTGGCGGGAGGCTAACGAGCAGTACTTC. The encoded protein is CASSSGWREANEQYF. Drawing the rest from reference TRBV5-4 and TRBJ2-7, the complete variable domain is ETGVTQSPTHLIKTRGQQVTLRCSSQSGHNTVSWYQQALGQGPQFIFQYYREEENGRGNFPPRFSGLQFPNYSSELNVNALELDDSALYLCASSSGWREANEQYFGPGTRLTVT.

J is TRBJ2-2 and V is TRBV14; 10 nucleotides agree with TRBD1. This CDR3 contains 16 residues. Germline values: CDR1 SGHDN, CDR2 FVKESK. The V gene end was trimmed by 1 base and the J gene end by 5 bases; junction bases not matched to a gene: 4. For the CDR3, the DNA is TGTGCCAGCAGCCAAGTGGGGACAGGGGTTACCGGGGAGCTGTTTTTT. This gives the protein CASSQVGTGVTGELFF. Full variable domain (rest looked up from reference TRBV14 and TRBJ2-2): EAGVTQFPSHSVIEKGQTVTLRCDPISGHDNLYWYRRVMGKEIKFLLHFVKESKQDESGMPNNRFLAERTGGTYSTLKVQPAELEDSGVYFCASSQVGTGVTGELFFGEGSRLTVL.

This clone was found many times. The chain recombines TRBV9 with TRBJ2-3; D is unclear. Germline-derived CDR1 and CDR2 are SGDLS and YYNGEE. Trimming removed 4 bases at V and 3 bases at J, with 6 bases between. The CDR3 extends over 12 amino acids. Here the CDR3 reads CASSPRTDTQYF. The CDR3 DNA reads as TGTGCCAGCAGCCCTAGAACAGATACGCAGTATTTT.

Here the CDR3 reads CASSLETGLNYGYTF. Here the CDR3 DNA reads TGTGCCAGCAGCTTGGAAACAGGGCTTAACTATGGCTACACCTTC. The genes are TRBV5-5 and TRBJ1-2, with D maybe TRBD1 (6 bases). V lost 0 bases and J 1 base, leaving 10 bases between the germline ends. This CDR3 comprises 15 residues. Germline assignment: CDR1 SGHKS and CDR2 YYEKEE (reference sequence).

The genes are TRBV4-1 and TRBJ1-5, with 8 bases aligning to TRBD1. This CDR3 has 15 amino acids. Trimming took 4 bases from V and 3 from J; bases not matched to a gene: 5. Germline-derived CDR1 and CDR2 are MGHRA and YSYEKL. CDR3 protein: CASSRVTGDNQPQHF. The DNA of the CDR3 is TGCGCCAGCAGCCGCGTGACAGGGGACAATCAGCCCCAGCATTTT.